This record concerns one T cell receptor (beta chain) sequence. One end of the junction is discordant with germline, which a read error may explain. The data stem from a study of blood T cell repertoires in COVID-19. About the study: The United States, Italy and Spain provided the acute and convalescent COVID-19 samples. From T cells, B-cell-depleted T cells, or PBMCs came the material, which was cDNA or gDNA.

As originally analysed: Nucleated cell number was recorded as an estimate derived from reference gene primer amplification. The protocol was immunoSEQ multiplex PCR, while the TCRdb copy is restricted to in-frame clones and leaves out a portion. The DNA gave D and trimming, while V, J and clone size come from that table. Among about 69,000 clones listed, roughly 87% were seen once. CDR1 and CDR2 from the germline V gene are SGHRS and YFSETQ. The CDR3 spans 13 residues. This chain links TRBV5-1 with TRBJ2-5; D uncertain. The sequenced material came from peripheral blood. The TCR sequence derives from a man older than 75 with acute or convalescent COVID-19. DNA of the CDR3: TGCGCCAGCAGCGTGCAGGTCCAAGGGACCCAGTACTTC. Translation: CASSVQVQGTQYF.